These 10 T cell receptor beta chains share one sample of origin, sequenced in a study of type 1 regulatory T cells. TCRdb re-derived calls from the reads in MiXCR, one entry per CDR3 protein. The sample shows under 85,000 distinct CDR3 sequences, roughly 50% of them seen only once. No antigen has been identified for these receptors. Sequenced sample: cultured non-Tr1 T cells, either the whole culture or a sorted T cell fraction (not recorded which). These receptors were taken from a human donor in good health.

The V gene is TRBV6-1, the J gene TRBJ1-3, with D possibly TRBD1 on 5 matching bases. V gave up 1 base and J gave up 0 bases, with 7 bases separating them. Germline-derived CDR1 and CDR2 are MNHNS and SASEGT. CDR3 size: 15 residues. The CDR3 protein is CASSEVDISGNTIYF. CDR3 nucleotide sequence: TGTGCCAGCAGTGAAGTGGACATCTCTGGAAACACCATATATTTT.

The chain links TRBV7-2 to TRBJ1-6; tentatively, D is TRBD1 (5 bases). V shed 0 bases and J shed 7 bases, with 10 bases lying between them. Germline-derived CDR1 and CDR2 are SGHTA and FQGNSA. The CDR3 consists of 15 residues. The chain's CDR3 is CASSLATARNSPLHF. The CDR3 region has the DNA TGTGCCAGCAGCTTAGCGACAGCCCGGAATTCACCCCTCCACTTT.

This chain uses TRBV10-3 with TRBJ2-2, with 10 bases that match TRBD2. From germline, CDR1 is ENHRY and CDR2 SYGVKD. This CDR3 spans 18 amino acids. V lost 2 bases, J lost 2 bases, and 8 bases stayed unmatched. The DNA of the CDR3 is TGTGCCATCAGTGAGGTGTTAGCGGGGGGCCCTAACACCGGGGAGCTGTTTTTT. Its translation: CAISEVLAGGPNTGELFF.

This clonotype was observed a handful of times. V is TRBV10-3 and J is TRBJ1-2; D gene uncertain. V lost 4 bases, J lost 6 bases, and 15 bases lay in between. This CDR3 region has 14 residues. Germline CDR1 reads ENHRY; CDR2 reads SYGVKD. CDR3 protein: CAISAGSGHHGYTF. CDR3 in DNA: TGTGCCATCAGTGCCGGGTCAGGCCACCATGGCTACACCTTC.

The sample holds a few counts of this clonotype. The CDR3 DNA sequence: TGTGCCAGCAGTTACCAACAGGGATCAGCGGGGGGCTTCCAAGAGACCCAGTACTTC. Its protein product is CASSYQQGSAGGFQETQYF. V is TRBV6-2 or TRBV6-3 and J is TRBJ2-5; the match to TRBD2 covers 9 bases. In germline, CDR1 is MNHEY, CDR2 SVGEGT. Trimming took 2 bases from V and 1 from J; bases not matched to a gene: 14. The CDR3 has 19 residues.

This clonotype was picked up a small number of times. The V gene is TRBV6-1, the J gene TRBJ1-1; no definite D call. V shed 5 bases and J shed 0 bases, with 13 bases lying between them. Germline CDR1 reads MNHNS; CDR2 reads SASEGT. The CDR3 extends over 15 amino acids. This chain's CDR3 is CASSKRRPMNTEAFF. Here the CDR3 DNA reads TGTGCCAGCAGTAAGAGACGGCCTATGAACACTGAAGCTTTCTTT.

The chain carries TRBV20-1 and TRBJ2-3, with D perhaps TRBD1 (5 bases). V lost 1 base to trimming and J lost 0 bases, with 8 bases between them. CDR1 and CDR2 (germline): DFQATT, SNEGSKA (reference sequence). The CDR3 is 14 residues long. The CDR3 bases are TGCAGTGCTAGAGCCCGACAGAGCACAGATACGCAGTATTTT. Its translation: CSARARQSTDTQYF.

The sample holds a few counts of this clonotype. The chain uses TRBV6-1 and TRBJ1-2; D call uncertain. Between the trimmed V and J ends, which lost 6 bases and 0 bases, there was a span of 14 bases. The germline V gene has CDR1 MNHNS and CDR2 SASEGT. CDR3 length: 15 residues. The DNA for the CDR3 is TGTGCCAGCAGCGCCCGGGGAGGGACTAACTATGGCTACACCTTC. Translation gives CASSARGGTNYGYTF.

The chain links TRBV3-1 to TRBJ1-1; 9 positions match TRBD1. This CDR3 contains 14 residues. The junction had 8 bases not matched to a gene; V was cut back by 2 bases and J by 10 bases. Germline-derived CDR1 and CDR2 are LGHDT and YNNKEL (reference sequence). In DNA, the CDR3 is TGTGCCAGCAGCCAAAACTCCGGACAGGGGAGAGCTTTCTTT. This translates into CASSQNSGQGRAFF. Combining the CDR3 with reference TRBV3-1 and TRBJ1-1 gives the whole variable domain DTAVSQTPKYLVTQMGNDKSIKCEQNLGHDTMYWYKQDSKKFLKIMFSYNNKELIINETVPNRFSPKSPDKAHLNLHINSLELGDSAVYFCASSQNSGQGRAFFGQGTRLTVV.

Regarding this clonotype: This could be a read error, since a much larger clone is one nucleotide away. Because the CDR3 is missing its conserved closing phenylalanine or tryptophan, this is likely a read error. The chain has TRBV20-1 and TRBJ2-7, with 9 bases that match TRBD1. The CDR3 is 15 amino acids. The germline CDR1 and CDR2 sequences are DFQATT and SNEGSKA (reference sequence). Losses at the gene ends were 5 bases for V and 10 bases for J; bases not matched to a gene: 18. The DNA for the CDR3 is TGCAGTGCTCCAAATCGGGGGACAGGGAAGGCAGAACAGTACTCC. Protein: CSAPNRGTGKAEQYS.